This T cell receptor beta chain comes out of a study of CD8+ T cells in alopecia areata. Investigators isolated RNA and reverse transcribed it into cDNA to act as the sequencing template. The data were produced by immunoSEQ multiplex PCR, yet TCRdb's version contains in-frame clones alone and is incomplete. The repertoire holds 100,000 to 150,000 clones, with about two fifths as singletons. The TCR sequence derives from a human donor with alopecia areata. Sample: CD4+ T cells sorted from blood.

The CDR3 spells CASSDRSAGETQYF. Here the CDR3 DNA reads TGTGCCAGCAGCGACCGGTCTGCAGGAGAGACCCAGTACTTC. This chain uses TRBV5-6 with TRBJ2-5; no reliable D call. The CDR3 runs to 14 residues. Looked up from germline, CDR1 is SGHDT and CDR2 is YYEEEE. V was clipped by 4 bases and J by 4 bases, with 14 bases between them.